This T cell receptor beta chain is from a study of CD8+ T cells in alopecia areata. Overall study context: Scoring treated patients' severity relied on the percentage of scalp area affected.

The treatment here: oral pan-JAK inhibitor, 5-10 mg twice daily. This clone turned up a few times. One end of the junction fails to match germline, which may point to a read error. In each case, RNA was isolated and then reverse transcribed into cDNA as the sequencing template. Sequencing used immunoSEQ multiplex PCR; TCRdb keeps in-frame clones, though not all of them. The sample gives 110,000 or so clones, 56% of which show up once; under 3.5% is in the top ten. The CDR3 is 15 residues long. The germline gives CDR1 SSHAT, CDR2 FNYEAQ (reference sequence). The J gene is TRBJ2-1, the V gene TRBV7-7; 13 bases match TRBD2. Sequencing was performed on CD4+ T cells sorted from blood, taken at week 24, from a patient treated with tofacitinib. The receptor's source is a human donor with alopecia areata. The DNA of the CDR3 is TGTGCTAGCAGCTTAACTAGCGGGGGGGACAATGAGCAGTTCTTC. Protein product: CASSLTSGGDNEQFF.